These 16 T cell receptor beta chains came from one sample sequenced in a study of T cells in localized non-small cell lung cancer. Profiled with immunoSEQ multiplex PCR; TCRdb holds only in-frame clones, not every one. The sample lists fewer than 2,500 clones; approximately 40% were seen once. Sequences were derived from lung tumor tissue, sampled before any cancer treatment. The receptors derive from a male donor at least 60 years old with stage II squamous cell lung carcinoma.

This rearrangement joins TRBV7-6 to TRBJ2-2; D is possibly TRBD1 (6 bases). The V gene lost 7 bases and the J gene lost 5 bases, with 17 bases spanning the gap. The CDR3 is 15 residues long. Per germline, CDR1 SGHVS and CDR2 FNYEAQ. The CDR3 DNA reads TGTGCCAGCACTCCCAGTGGGGGCAGGACCGGGGAGCTGTTTTTT. Translation gives CASTPSGGRTGELFF.

The count of this clone is one. The rearrangement links TRBV19 to TRBJ2-7; 9 bases agree with TRBD2. The germline CDR1 and CDR2 sequences are LNHDA and SQIVND (reference sequence). J was trimmed by 6 bases and V by 6 bases; bases with no gene match: 9. This CDR3 has 14 residues. Here the CDR3 reads CASSGTSTSLEQYF. The CDR3 DNA sequence: TGTGCCAGTAGCGGGACTAGCACTTCCCTCGAGCAGTACTTC.

This rearrangement joins TRBV19 to TRBJ1-5; TRBD1 is a possible D gene (5 bases). Trimming removed 3 bases at V and 0 bases at J, with 9 bases between. Per the germline V gene, CDR1 is LNHDA and CDR2 is SQIVND (reference sequence). The CDR3 is 15 amino acids. CDR3 sequence (DNA): TGTGCCAGTAGTATCTGGGGCGATAGCAATCAGCCCCAGCATTTT. As protein: CASSIWGDSNQPQHF.

In its sample, this clone was seen a few times. The V call is TRBV19, the J call TRBJ2-2; D is unclear. Germline-derived CDR1 and CDR2 are LNHDA and SQIVND (reference sequence). Trimming pared 3 bases from V and 6 bases from J, leaving 5 bases between. The length of the CDR3 is 12 residues. This CDR3 reads CASSIRPGELFF. The CDR3 DNA is TGTGCCAGTAGTATCCGTCCCGGGGAGCTGTTTTTT.

This clone was observed a handful of times. The genes are TRBV6-8 and TRBJ2-7; a possible D gene is TRBD1 (6 bases). Trimming left V 5 bases short and J 6 bases short, with 17 bases between. This CDR3 comprises 14 residues. Per germline, CDR1 MNHGY and CDR2 SAAAGT. CDR3 amino acids: CASSDPQGFAEQYF. In nucleotides, the CDR3 is TGTGCCAGCAGTGATCCACAGGGATTTGCCGAGCAGTACTTC.

The chain uses TRBV29-1 and TRBJ2-1; D unresolved. Germline loops: CDR1 SQVTM, CDR2 ANQGSEA. The CDR3 extends over 13 amino acids. V lost 6 bases to trimming and J lost 6 bases, with 15 bases between them. CDR3: CSVGPISFNEQFF. CDR3 nucleotide sequence: TGCAGCGTCGGGCCCATTAGCTTCAATGAGCAGTTCTTC.

This chain joins TRBV5-1 and TRBJ1-1; TRBD1 matches at 7 bases. Germline assignment: CDR1 SGHRS and CDR2 YFSETQ. With V trimmed by 0 bases and J by 6 bases, 5 bases remained unmatched. The CDR3 loop spans 14 amino acids. The DNA for the CDR3 is TGCGCCAGCAGCTTGGCGGTCAGGGGGGCTGAAGCTTTCTTT. It encodes CASSLAVRGAEAFF. Full variable domain (remainder filled in from reference TRBV5-1 and TRBJ1-1): KAGVTQTPRYLIKTRGQQVTLSCSPISGHRSVSWYQQTPGQGLQFLFEYFSETQRNKGNFPGRFSGRQFSNSRSEMNVSTLELGDSALYLCASSLAVRGAEAFFGQGTRLTVV.

This chain uses TRBV5-1 with TRBJ2-2; D assignment may be TRBD1 or TRBD2 (5 bases each). CDR1 and CDR2 (germline): SGHRS, YFSETQ. CDR3 size: 15 residues. Trimming pared 0 bases from V and 4 bases from J, leaving 10 bases between. CDR3 sequence: CASSLAGTRTGELFF. DNA for the CDR3: TGCGCCAGCAGCTTGGCCGGGACGCGCACCGGGGAGCTGTTTTTT.

This clone has just a few counts. The J gene is TRBJ2-7, the V gene TRBV11-3, with D possibly matching TRBD1 (6 bases). The CDR3 is 15 residues long. Looked up from germline, CDR1 is SGHNT and CDR2 is YENEEA. V was shortened by 5 bases and J by 5 bases, with 19 bases between the two germline ends. The CDR3 reads CASSPGERPYHEQYF. The CDR3 coding sequence is TGTGCCAGCAGCCCAGGGGAGCGGCCGTACCACGAGCAGTACTTC.

The rearrangement joins TRBV19 to TRBJ1-2; unclear D gene. The germline V and J ends were trimmed by 9 bases and 4 bases, with 15 bases remaining between them. The CDR3 runs 13 residues. Germline V gives CDR1 LNHDA, CDR2 SQIVND (reference sequence). The CDR3 DNA follows: TGTGCCAGCTGGACGGACCAAGGCTATGGCTACACCTTC. It specifies CASWTDQGYGYTF.

This sequence joins TRBV18 and TRBJ2-1, with a possible D match to TRBD1 (6 bases). Trimming cost V 2 bases and J 2 bases, with 7 bases left between them. Germline lookup yields CDR1 KGHSH and CDR2 LQKENI. There are 14 residues in the CDR3. The CDR3 DNA is TGTGCCAGCTCACCAGGACAGCCCTACAATGAGCAGTTCTTC. Its translation: CASSPGQPYNEQFF.

The chain links TRBV7-5 to TRBJ2-3. TRBV7-5 corresponds to a pseudogene. The CDR3 covers 14 residues. CDR3 DNA: TGTGCCAGCAGCTTAGATGGGAGCACAGATACGCAGTATTTT. This translates into CASSLDGSTDTQYF.

By share, this clone ranks as medium-sized. This sequence joins TRBV9 and TRBJ2-5; D gene uncertain. V gave up 5 bases and J gave up 5 bases, with 13 bases separating them. The CDR3 is 13 residues long. Germline V lookup: CDR1 SGDLS, CDR2 YYNGEE. The CDR3: CASSGLDGETQYF. DNA for the CDR3: TGTGCCAGCAGTGGGCTGGACGGTGAGACCCAGTACTTC. Using reference TRBV9 and TRBJ2-5 for the parts outside the CDR3, the full variable domain is DSGVTQTPKHLITATGQRVTLRCSPRSGDLSVYWYQQSLDQGLQFLIQYYNGEERAKGNILERFSAQQFPDLHSELNLSSLELGDSALYFCASSGLDGETQYFGPGTRLLVL.

In this sample, this clone turned up a few times. This chain links TRBV6-8 with TRBJ2-7; the D gene is possibly TRBD1 (7 bases). Germline CDR1 and CDR2: MNHGY and SAAAGT. The V gene lost 5 bases and the J gene lost 5 bases, with 19 bases spanning the gap. The CDR3 contains 15 residues. Here the CDR3 DNA reads TGTGCCAGCAGTGGGGGGACAGCCAGGGACCACGAGCAGTACTTC. Translating it yields CASSGGTARDHEQYF.

This clone has a single count. The rearrangement links TRBV14 to TRBJ2-1, with 9 positions matching TRBD2. The ends lost 3 bases at V and 6 bases at J; junction bases unmatched: 9. CDR1 SGHDN and CDR2 FVKESK come from the germline V gene. This CDR3 spans 16 amino acids. The CDR3 reads CASSQVAGEIVNEQFF. CDR3 bases: TGTGCCAGCAGCCAGGTAGCGGGAGAAATAGTCAATGAGCAGTTCTTC. The full variable domain, rest sourced from reference TRBV14 and TRBJ2-1, is EAGVTQFPSHSVIEKGQTVTLRCDPISGHDNLYWYRRVMGKEIKFLLHFVKESKQDESGMPNNRFLAERTGGTYSTLKVQPAELEDSGVYFCASSQVAGEIVNEQFFGPGTRLTVL.

This clone was recorded a few times. The chain combines TRBV7-6 with TRBJ1-5; D might be TRBD1 (5 bases). Per germline, CDR1 SGHVS and CDR2 FNYEAQ. The CDR3 runs to 14 residues. Deletions cut 3 bases from V and 3 bases from J, with 9 bases between. Written as DNA, the CDR3 is TGTGCCAGCAGCTTGAGCAGGGACAATCAGCCCCAGCATTTT. Protein: CASSLSRDNQPQHF.